The clone carrying this T cell receptor beta chain was counted a single time. Its antigen is not identified. The length of the CDR3 is 16 residues. Per the germline V gene, CDR1 is MDHEN and CDR2 is SYDVKM. V gave up 6 bases and J gave up 3 bases; unmatched junction bases: 8. The PCR had 60 Vbeta and 13 Jbeta primers. The protocol was immunoSEQ multiplex PCR, while the TCRdb copy is restricted to in-frame clones and leaves out a portion. The sample has some 150,000 clones, 80% to 90% seen once; the top ten hold roughly 10%. The sample is drawn from a study of cytomegalovirus exposure and HLA in healthy donors. Notes on the study in general: Researchers reportedly found TCR beta sequences accurately predicted most subjects' HLA-A and HLA-B alleles.

The receptor's source is a man aged 45-60 years in good health and CMV-seropositive. V usage is TRBV28 and J usage is TRBJ2-3; TRBD2 matches at 11 bases. The sample consisted of PBMCs. DNA for the CDR3: TGTGCCAGCAGCTACTATGGACTAGCGGGTACAGATACGCAGTATTTT. Protein product: CASSYYGLAGTDTQYF.